The 19 T cell receptor beta chains listed next were all sequenced from one sample in a study of CXCR3-negative and CXCR3-positive naive CD8 T cells. The authors made the TRB cDNA libraries by 5' RACE using UMI labels. Reanalyzing the 5' RACE reads, TCRdb keeps one entry per CDR3 protein, without DNA. This sample's clone table lists fewer than 60,000 distinct CDR3 sequences. The sample was naive CXCR3- CD8+ T cells from blood. Subset indicated: CD45RO-CCR7+CD27+CD95- naive CD8+ T cells lacking CXCR3 (TNR3-). These receptors were obtained from a human donor in good health. Some clones in this sample may be carry-over from other donors' samples.

The chain is built from TRBV9 and TRBJ1-2; TCRdb proposes TRBD1, but this gene call is untestable without DNA. CDR3 length: 15 residues. CDR1 SGDLS and CDR2 YYNGEE come from the germline V gene. CDR3 in amino acids: CASSVQDSPNYGYTF.

V gene TRBV28 combines with J gene TRBJ2-1; absent DNA, TCRdb's TRBD1 call cannot be checked. There are 15 residues in the CDR3. Germline V gives CDR1 MDHEN, CDR2 SYDVKM. The CDR3 sequence is CASSLPHEVFNEQFF.

The J gene is TRBJ2-2, the V gene TRBV7-2. CDR3 length: 15 residues. Germline V gene data show CDR1 as SGHTA and CDR2 as FQGNSA. The CDR3 region is CASSLVVRSTGELFF.

The chain carries TRBV29-1 and TRBJ2-7; TCRdb returns TRBD1, unconfirmable since there is no DNA. The CDR3 is 14 residues long. In germline, CDR1 is SQVTM, CDR2 ANQGSEA. This CDR3 reads CSVERRDSSYEQYF.

This chain joins TRBV5-1 and TRBJ2-2; without DNA, the TCRdb call of TRBD2 cannot be checked. The CDR3 runs to 19 residues. The V gene's germline CDR1 is SGHRS and CDR2 YFSETQ. CDR3 sequence: CASSPSGTSGSYPTGELFF.

V and J are TRBV4-3 and TRBJ2-7; the D call of TRBD1 rests on TCRdb alone, since no DNA is present to check it. The CDR3 loop spans 17 amino acids. Germline lookup yields CDR1 LGHNA and CDR2 YSLEER. CDR3 amino acids: CASSQDSASEYSYEQYF.

The chain combines TRBV5-1 with TRBJ2-1; lacking DNA, the TRBD1 call made by TCRdb goes unchecked. This CDR3 region has 16 residues. CDR1 and CDR2 from the germline V gene are SGHRS and YFSETQ. CDR3 loop: CASSLEGTERRNEQFF.

The chain recombines TRBV6-1 with TRBJ2-2. Germline V lookup: CDR1 MNHNS, CDR2 SASEGT. The CDR3 contains 14 residues. The CDR3 region is CASSEGTPTGELFF.

V gene TRBV29-1 combines with J gene TRBJ2-3; lacking DNA, the TRBD2 call made by TCRdb goes unchecked. Germline CDR1 SQVTM, CDR2 ANQGSEA. The CDR3 runs to 16 residues. This CDR3 reads CSVPTGAGAIRDTQYF.

This chain links TRBV7-6 with TRBJ1-5; checking the TCRdb D call of TRBD1 is not possible without DNA. The CDR3 spans 17 residues. Germline CDR1 and CDR2: SGHVS and FNYEAQ. The CDR3 loop reads CASSLNIAGTPNQPQHF.

Frequency places this clonotype as medium-sized. The rearrangement links TRBV12-2 to TRBJ1-1; the TCRdb call, TRBD1, lacks DNA for checking. TRBV12-2 is noted as a pseudogene. This CDR3 spans 17 amino acids. This chain's CDR3 is CASRLRCSRVCDTEAFF.

This rearrangement joins TRBV12-3 or TRBV12-4 to TRBJ2-3. The CDR3 spans 15 residues. This CDR3 is CASSGRASWSDTQYF.

The chain is built from TRBV29-1 and TRBJ2-3; TCRdb names TRBD1, which stays unverified in the absence of DNA. The CDR3 contains 13 residues. CDR1 is SQVTM, CDR2 ANQGSEA, per germline. This CDR3 is CSLWTGGEDTQYF.

J is TRBJ2-7 and V is TRBV6-2 or TRBV6-3. Germline V gene sequence: CDR1 MNHEY, CDR2 SVGEGT. CDR3 length equals 15 residues. CDR3 region: CASSYSDSYSYEQYF.

The chain uses TRBV29-1 and TRBJ2-4; TCRdb lists TRBD1, though no DNA is available to test this call. CDR3 length: 13 residues. Germline CDR1 SQVTM, CDR2 ANQGSEA. The CDR3 loop reads CSVEGTGLNIQYF.

The chain combines TRBV20-1 with TRBJ2-7; the TCRdb D gene call, TRBD2, has no DNA to confirm it. CDR1 is DFQATT, CDR2 SNEGSKA, per germline (reference sequence). The CDR3 loop spans 16 amino acids. CDR3 sequence: CSARGVERRNSYEQYF.

This chain uses TRBV7-6 with TRBJ2-7. Germline V lookup: CDR1 SGHVS, CDR2 FNYEAQ. The CDR3 has 14 residues. The CDR3 sequence is CASSPAGAHYEQYF.

J is TRBJ1-2 and V is TRBV29-1; TCRdb's D call, TRBD1, is unchecked because there is no DNA. Per germline, CDR1 SQVTM and CDR2 ANQGSEA. This CDR3 has 12 amino acids. The CDR3 loop is CSVRPVNNGYTF.

The chain links TRBV28 to TRBJ2-2; there is no DNA to check the TCRdb D call of TRBD2. CDR1 and CDR2 (germline): MDHEN, SYDVKM. The CDR3 has 18 amino acids. The CDR3 here is CASSLSLAGTRNTGELFF.